A single sample is the source of the 21 T cell receptor beta chains below, sequenced in a study of spatial heterogeneity in lung cancer. TCRdb re-called the 5' RACE reads through MiXCR, storing one row per CDR3 protein. The profile covers 8,800 or so distinct CDR3 sequences, with roughly 3.5% appearing a single time and around a sixth taken by the ten largest. Specified time point: blood taken at disease recurrence. Extraction of whole RNA from tumor, nontumor lung or frozen PBMC preceded unsorted sequencing. The sample here was PBMCs, taken at recurrence. These receptors were taken from a female donor with early-stage non-small cell lung cancer.

This clonotype was picked up many times. Since it is a stray read in a library aimed at alpha chains, this beta chain has a size that is not meaningful. The rearrangement links TRBV28 to TRBJ2-2; possible D gene TRBD1, 6 bases. Germline V lookup: CDR1 MDHEN, CDR2 SYDVKM. Trimming removed 6 bases from V and 2 bases from J, with 22 bases in between. The CDR3 is made up of 18 amino acids. The CDR3 DNA reads as TGTGCCAGCAGCACGTTACTCATCCAGGGGATTAACACCGGGGAGCTGTTTTTT. It is translated as CASSTLLIQGINTGELFF.

In the case of this clonotype: This beta chain turned up in a library designed for alpha chains; as an off-target read, its abundance says little. This chain connects TRBV2 to TRBJ2-1; 11 positions agree with TRBD2. Germline V gene data show CDR1 as SNHLY and CDR2 as FYNNEI. The CDR3 totals 15 residues. V lost 7 bases, J lost 6 bases, and 8 bases stayed unmatched. The CDR3: CASILSGGASNEQFF. The CDR3 DNA reads TGTGCCAGCATCCTTAGCGGGGGGGCCTCCAATGAGCAGTTCTTC. The variable domain in full, completed from reference TRBV2 and TRBJ2-1, reads EPEVTQTPSHQVTQMGQEVILRCVPISNHLYFYWYRQILGQKVEFLVSFYNNEISEKSEIFDDQFSVERPDGSNFTLKIRSTKLEDSAMYFCASILSGGASNEQFFGPGTRLTVL.

In its sample, this clonotype was seen many times. In a library made to pick up alpha chains, this beta chain is a stray read with a size that means little. The chain carries TRBV20-1 and TRBJ2-1, with D perhaps matching TRBD1 or TRBD2 (5 bases each). The CDR3 has 15 amino acids. Trimming removed 6 bases from V and 5 bases from J, with 20 bases in between. Germline V gives CDR1 DFQATT, CDR2 SNEGSKA (reference sequence). CDR3 sequence (DNA): TGCAGTGCCGCGTCGGGGCCCCGGTGGAACAATGAGCAGTTCTTC. It is translated as CSAASGPRWNNEQFF.

Comment on this clonotype: For a library built for alpha chains, this beta chain is a stray read; little rests on its size. CDR3 sequence reads: CASGRGANTEAFF. For the CDR3, the DNA is TGTGCCAGCGGGAGGGGCGCGAACACTGAAGCTTTCTTT. The chain couples TRBV12-3 or TRBV12-4 to TRBJ1-1; D may be TRBD1 (5 bases). V was cut by 8 bases and J by 1 base, with 11 bases left in between. This CDR3 is 13 amino acids long.

This clonotype is medium-sized. This beta chain lies outside the target of a library built for alpha chains; its clone size means little. V is TRBV20-1 and J is TRBJ2-7; D is unclear. Trimming took 2 bases from V and 6 from J, leaving 11 bases between them. The length of the CDR3 is 12 residues. Per germline, CDR1 DFQATT and CDR2 SNEGSKA (reference sequence). The chain's CDR3 is CSARRSQSEQYF. The CDR3 DNA reads as TGCAGTGCTAGACGGTCGCAGTCCGAGCAGTACTTC.

This clonotype was counted at least ten times. This beta chain is an off-target read within a library intended for alpha chains, so its frequency means little. This sequence joins TRBV5-1 and TRBJ2-3; 11 bases align to TRBD2. V was pared by 2 bases and J by 2 bases, with 7 bases of the junction left unmatched. There are 17 residues in the CDR3. Per the germline V gene, CDR1 is SGHRS and CDR2 is YFSETQ. For the CDR3, the DNA is TGCGCCAGCAGCTTTCCACTAGCGGGGGCCCTCACAGATACGCAGTATTTT. Translation: CASSFPLAGALTDTQYF.

In this sample, this clonotype turned up many times. This beta chain represents an off-target read in a library built for alpha chains; its size is of limited meaning. The rearrangement links TRBV5-1 to TRBJ1-1; a weak D match, TRBD1 (6 bases). The CDR3 is 15 residues long. The germline gives CDR1 SGHRS, CDR2 YFSETQ. V was pared by 1 base and J by 1 base, with 11 bases between. In DNA form, the CDR3 reads TGCGCCAGCAGCTTGAGAACAGGGTCGAACACTGAAGCTTTCTTT. Its protein is CASSLRTGSNTEAFF.

By sample share, this clonotype is medium-sized. This beta chain is a stray sequence in a library constructed for alpha chains; its clone size is not meaningful. The chain combines TRBV29-1 with TRBJ2-3; TRBD2 aligns across 13 bases. V lost 8 bases and J lost 2; bases outside the gene matches: 4. The CDR3 is 14 residues long. Germline CDR1 is SQVTM and CDR2 is ANQGSEA. This CDR3 reads CSSTSGGATDTQYF. In nucleotides, the CDR3 is TGCAGCTCCACTAGCGGGGGGGCCACAGATACGCAGTATTTT.

A remark on this clonotype: This beta chain represents an off-target read in a library built for alpha chains; its size is of limited meaning. The chain couples TRBV7-6 to TRBJ1-2, with 7 bases identical to TRBD1. The V segment lost 6 bases and the J segment 6 bases; nucleotides outside the gene matches: 10. The CDR3 is made up of 14 amino acids. Germline V gives CDR1 SGHVS, CDR2 FNYEAQ. The CDR3 here is CASSKLTGFDGYTF. In DNA form, the CDR3 reads TGTGCCAGCAGTAAACTGACAGGGTTTGATGGCTACACCTTC.

This clonotype was observed at least ten times. This beta chain came through as a stray read in a library set up for alpha chains, and its size says little. V is TRBV20-1 and J is TRBJ2-5; TRBD2 aligns across 9 bases. Germline CDR1 DFQATT, CDR2 SNEGSKA (reference sequence). V was clipped by 2 bases and J by 0 bases; unmatched bases: 16. CDR3 length: 19 amino acids. The CDR3 DNA follows: TGCAGTGCTAGACTCCCGGAACAAGGCTTAGCGGGGGACCAAGAGACCCAGTACTTC. Protein: CSARLPEQGLAGDQETQYF.

The sample holds many counts of this clonotype. This beta chain is an unintended read in a library built for alpha chains; its size means little. Here the CDR3 reads CASSEPGTGPSKEQYF. The CDR3 region has the DNA TGTGCCAGCAGTGAACCAGGGACAGGGCCTTCGAAGGAGCAGTACTTC. The V call is TRBV2, the J call TRBJ2-7; 9 nucleotides line up with TRBD1. Germline trimming cut 2 bases from V and 7 bases from J; bases unmatched to any gene: 12. The CDR3 covers 16 residues. The germline gives CDR1 SNHLY, CDR2 FYNNEI.

This clonotype is deemed medium-sized. This beta chain is a stray sequence in a library constructed for alpha chains; its clone size is not meaningful. The chain joins TRBV29-1 to TRBJ2-7; D assignment may be TRBD1 or TRBD2 (5 bases each). The V gene lost 4 bases and the J gene lost 1 base, with 8 bases spanning the gap. The germline V gene encodes CDR1 SQVTM and CDR2 ANQGSEA. CDR3 length equals 12 residues. Here the CDR3 DNA reads TGCAGCGTTGTTGAGGGGTCCTACGAGCAGTACTTC. The encoded protein is CSVVEGSYEQYF.

There are a few counts of this clonotype. This beta chain is a stray sequence in a library constructed for alpha chains; its clone size is not meaningful. The chain recombines TRBV10-3 with TRBJ2-1, with D uncertain. Germline assignment: CDR1 ENHRY and CDR2 SYGVKD. CDR3 size: 14 residues. Trimming left V 3 bases short and J 8 bases short, with 14 bases between. CDR3 protein: CAISDVRLGDEQFF. Here the CDR3 DNA reads TGTGCCATCAGTGATGTCAGATTGGGCGATGAGCAGTTCTTC.

This clonotype was seen many times. Because this beta chain is a stray read in a library intended to capture alpha chains, its abundance should not be given much weight. The chain recombines TRBV5-1 with TRBJ2-7; the D gene is possibly TRBD2 (6 bases). This CDR3 comprises 16 residues. The germline V gene has CDR1 SGHRS and CDR2 YFSETQ. The V end was cut by 1 base, the J end by 5 bases, with 19 bases between. The CDR3 is CASSLRGSGARDEQYF. CDR3 in DNA: TGCGCCAGCAGCTTGCGGGGTTCGGGAGCGAGGGACGAGCAGTACTTC.

In its sample, this clonotype was seen a few times. Because this beta chain is a stray read in a library intended to capture alpha chains, its abundance should not be given much weight. The chain employs TRBV11-2 and TRBJ2-7, with TRBD1 as a possible D gene (5 bases). The germline V gene has CDR1 SGHAT and CDR2 FQNNGV. The CDR3 sequence is 14 residues long. The V and J ends lost 3 bases and 3 bases respectively, with 12 bases between them. The CDR3 is CASSFDRPYYEQYF. In DNA form, the CDR3 reads TGTGCCAGCAGCTTTGACAGACCATACTACGAGCAGTACTTC.

This clonotype is deemed medium-sized. Since it is a stray read in a library aimed at alpha chains, this beta chain has a size that is not meaningful. The rearrangement uses TRBV7-3 and TRBJ2-1; 7 nucleotides match TRBD2. The J segment lost 2 bases and the V segment lost 5 bases, leaving 12 bases of the junction unmatched. CDR1 is SGHTA and CDR2 is FQGTGA in the germline V gene. This CDR3 spans 17 amino acids. In nucleotides, the CDR3 is TGTGCCAGCAGCCCGCTGGGAGGGGTCTACACCTACAATGAGCAGTTCTTC. Translated, it gives CASSPLGGVYTYNEQFF.

This clonotype was recorded at least ten times. A library prepared for alpha chains yielded this beta chain as an off-target read; its size is of little meaning. The chain employs TRBV5-1 and TRBJ2-5; 9 nucleotides align to TRBD2. The germline V gene has CDR1 SGHRS and CDR2 YFSETQ. This CDR3 spans 16 amino acids. V was clipped by 0 bases and J by 3 bases; unmatched bases: 6. For the CDR3, the DNA is TGCGCCAGCAGCTTGGACCCTCTAGCGGGGAAAGAGACCCAGTACTTC. This codes for CASSLDPLAGKETQYF. Complete variable domain (other parts from reference TRBV5-1 and TRBJ2-5): KAGVTQTPRYLIKTRGQQVTLSCSPISGHRSVSWYQQTPGQGLQFLFEYFSETQRNKGNFPGRFSGRQFSNSRSEMNVSTLELGDSALYLCASSLDPLAGKETQYFGPGTRLLVL.

This clonotype came up many times. This beta chain is a stray sequence in a library constructed for alpha chains; its clone size is not meaningful. The genes are TRBV12-3 or TRBV12-4 and TRBJ2-5; 12 bases are shared with TRBD2. Losses at the gene ends were 6 bases for V and 3 bases for J; bases not matched to a gene: 5. The CDR3 extends over 15 amino acids. CDR3 region: CASRKTSGGEETQYF. The CDR3 nucleotides read TGTGCCAGCAGGAAGACTAGCGGGGGTGAAGAGACCCAGTACTTC.

This clonotype was counted at least ten times. With the library built for alpha chains, this beta chain is off target and its frequency is not meaningful. The chain has TRBV7-6 and TRBJ1-5, with unresolved D. Germline assignment: CDR1 SGHVS and CDR2 FNYEAQ. Trimming left V 5 bases short and J 5 bases short, with 10 bases between. The CDR3 has 13 amino acids. Here the CDR3 DNA reads TGTGCCAGCAGCCTAAGATATGATCAGCCCCAGCATTTT. This sequence encodes CASSLRYDQPQHF.

This clonotype was counted at least ten times. Since the library was made to target alpha chains, this beta chain is a stray read and its abundance is not meaningful. The rearrangement links TRBV7-9 to TRBJ2-2, with D unresolved. CDR1 is SEHNR and CDR2 is FQNEAQ in the germline V gene (reference sequence). V dropped 4 bases and J dropped 1 base, with 7 bases sitting between them. The length of the CDR3 is 14 residues. The DNA for the CDR3 is TGTGCCAGCAGCTACTCCGGGAACACCGGGGAGCTGTTTTTT. Protein sequence: CASSYSGNTGELFF.

This clonotype was seen repeatedly, ten times or more. A library prepared for alpha chains yielded this beta chain as an off-target read; its size is of little meaning. The rearrangement uses TRBV5-6 and TRBJ1-2, with no clear D. Trimming removed 0 bases from V and 2 bases from J, with 8 bases in between. The germline CDR1 and CDR2 sequences are SGHDT and YYEEEE. CDR3 length: 14 amino acids. CDR3 bases: TGTGCCAGCAGCTTGGACAGTACAAACTATGGCTACACCTTC. This codes for CASSLDSTNYGYTF. Complete variable domain (other parts from reference TRBV5-6 and TRBJ1-2): DAGVTQSPTHLIKTRGQQVTLRCSPKSGHDTVSWYQQALGQGPQFIFQYYEEEERQRGNFPDRFSGHQFPNYSSELNVNALLLGDSALYLCASSLDSTNYGYTFGSGTRLTVV.